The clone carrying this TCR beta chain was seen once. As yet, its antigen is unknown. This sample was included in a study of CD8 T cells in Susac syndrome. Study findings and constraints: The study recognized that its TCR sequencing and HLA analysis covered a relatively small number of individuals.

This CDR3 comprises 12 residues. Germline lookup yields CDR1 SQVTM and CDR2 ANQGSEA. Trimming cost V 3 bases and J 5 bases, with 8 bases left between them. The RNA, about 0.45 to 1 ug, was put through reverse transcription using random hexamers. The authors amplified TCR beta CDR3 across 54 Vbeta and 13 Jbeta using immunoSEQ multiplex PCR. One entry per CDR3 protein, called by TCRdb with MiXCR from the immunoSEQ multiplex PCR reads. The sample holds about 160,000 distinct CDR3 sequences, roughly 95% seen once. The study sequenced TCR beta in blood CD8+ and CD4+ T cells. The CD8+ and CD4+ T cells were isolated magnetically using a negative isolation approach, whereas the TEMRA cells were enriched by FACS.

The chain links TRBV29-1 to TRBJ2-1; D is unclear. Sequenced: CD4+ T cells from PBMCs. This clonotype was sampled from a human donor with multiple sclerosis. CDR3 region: CSVDNLDNEQFF. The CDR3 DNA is TGCAGCGTTGATAACCTCGACAATGAGCAGTTCTTC.